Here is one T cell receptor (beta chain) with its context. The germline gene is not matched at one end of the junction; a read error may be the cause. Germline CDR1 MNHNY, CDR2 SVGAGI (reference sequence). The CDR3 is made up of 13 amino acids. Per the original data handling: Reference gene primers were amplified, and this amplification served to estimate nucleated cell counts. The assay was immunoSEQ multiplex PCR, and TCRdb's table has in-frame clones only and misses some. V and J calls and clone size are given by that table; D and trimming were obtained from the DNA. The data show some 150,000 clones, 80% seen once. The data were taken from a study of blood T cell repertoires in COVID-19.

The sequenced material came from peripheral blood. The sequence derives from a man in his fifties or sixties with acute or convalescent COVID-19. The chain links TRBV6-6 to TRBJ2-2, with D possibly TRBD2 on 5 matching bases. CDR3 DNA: TGTGCCAGCAGTTCCTCAGCCACCGGGAAGCTGTTTTTT. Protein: CASSSSATGKLFF.